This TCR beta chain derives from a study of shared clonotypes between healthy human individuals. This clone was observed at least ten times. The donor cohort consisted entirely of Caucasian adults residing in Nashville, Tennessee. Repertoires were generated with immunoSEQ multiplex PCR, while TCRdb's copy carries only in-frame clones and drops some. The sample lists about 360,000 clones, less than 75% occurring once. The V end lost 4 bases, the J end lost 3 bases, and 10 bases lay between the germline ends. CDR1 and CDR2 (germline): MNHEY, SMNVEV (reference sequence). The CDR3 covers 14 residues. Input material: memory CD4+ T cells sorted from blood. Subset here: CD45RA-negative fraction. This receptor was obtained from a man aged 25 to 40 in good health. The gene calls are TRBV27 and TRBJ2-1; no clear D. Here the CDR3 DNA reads TGTGCCAGCAGTTCCTCGTGGCTCTACAATGAGCAGTTCTTC. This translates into CASSSSWLYNEQFF.